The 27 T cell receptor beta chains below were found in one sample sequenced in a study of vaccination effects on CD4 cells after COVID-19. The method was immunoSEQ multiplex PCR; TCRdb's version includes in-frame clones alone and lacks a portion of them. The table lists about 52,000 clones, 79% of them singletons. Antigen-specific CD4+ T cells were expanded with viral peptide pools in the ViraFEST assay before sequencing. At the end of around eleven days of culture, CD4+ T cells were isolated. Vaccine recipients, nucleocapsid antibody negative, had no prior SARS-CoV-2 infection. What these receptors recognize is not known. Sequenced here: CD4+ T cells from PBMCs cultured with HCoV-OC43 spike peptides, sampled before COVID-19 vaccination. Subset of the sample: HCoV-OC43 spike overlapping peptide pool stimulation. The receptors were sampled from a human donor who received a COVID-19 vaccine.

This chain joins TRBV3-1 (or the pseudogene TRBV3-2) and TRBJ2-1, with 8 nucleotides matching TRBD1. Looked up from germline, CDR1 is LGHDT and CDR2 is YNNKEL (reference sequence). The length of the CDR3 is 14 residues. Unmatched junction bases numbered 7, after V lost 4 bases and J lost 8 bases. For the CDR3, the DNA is TGTGCCAGCAGCCCAAGACAGGGGCGGGATGAGCAGTTCTTC. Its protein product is CASSPRQGRDEQFF.

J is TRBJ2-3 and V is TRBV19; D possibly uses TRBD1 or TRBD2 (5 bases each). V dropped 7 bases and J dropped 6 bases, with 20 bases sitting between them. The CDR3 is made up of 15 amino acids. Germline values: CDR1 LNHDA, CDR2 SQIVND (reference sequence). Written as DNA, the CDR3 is TGTGCCAGTACCAGGCGGAGGACACAGGAGGATACGCAGTATTTT. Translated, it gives CASTRRRTQEDTQYF.

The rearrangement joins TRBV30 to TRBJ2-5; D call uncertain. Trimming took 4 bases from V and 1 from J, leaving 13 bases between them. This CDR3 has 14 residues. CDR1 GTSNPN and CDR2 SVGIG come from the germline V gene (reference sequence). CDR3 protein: CAWNKDFSQETQYF. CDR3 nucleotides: TGTGCCTGGAACAAAGATTTCAGCCAAGAGACCCAGTACTTC. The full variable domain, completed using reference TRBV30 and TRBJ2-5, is SQTIHQWPATLVQPVGSPLSLECTVEGTSNPNLYWYRQAAGRGLQLLFYSVGIGQISSEVPQNLSASRPQDRQFILSSKKLLLSDSGFYLCAWNKDFSQETQYFGPGTRLLVL.

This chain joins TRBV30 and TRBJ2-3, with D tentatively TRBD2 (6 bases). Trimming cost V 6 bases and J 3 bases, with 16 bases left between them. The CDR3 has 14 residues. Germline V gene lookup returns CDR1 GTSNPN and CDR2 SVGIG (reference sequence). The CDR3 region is CACKGGVATDTQYF. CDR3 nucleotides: TGTGCCTGTAAAGGCGGGGTAGCGACAGATACGCAGTATTTT.

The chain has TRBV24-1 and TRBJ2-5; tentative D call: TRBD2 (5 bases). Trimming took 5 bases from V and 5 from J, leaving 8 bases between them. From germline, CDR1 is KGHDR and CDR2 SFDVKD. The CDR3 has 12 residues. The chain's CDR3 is CATSAPGETQYF. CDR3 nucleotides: TGTGCCACCAGTGCCCCGGGGGAGACCCAGTACTTC.

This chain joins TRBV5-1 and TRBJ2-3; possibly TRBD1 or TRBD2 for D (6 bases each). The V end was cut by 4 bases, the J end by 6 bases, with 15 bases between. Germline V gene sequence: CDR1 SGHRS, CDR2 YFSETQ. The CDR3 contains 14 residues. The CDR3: CASSGRGQWDTQYF. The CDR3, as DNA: TGCGCCAGCAGCGGACGGGGGCAATGGGATACGCAGTATTTT.

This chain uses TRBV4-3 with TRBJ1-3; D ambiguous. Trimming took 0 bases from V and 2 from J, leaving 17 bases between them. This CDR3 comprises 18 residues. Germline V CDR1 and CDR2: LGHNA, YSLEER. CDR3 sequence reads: CASSQDPGLEGAGNTIYF. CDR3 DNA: TGCGCCAGCAGCCAAGACCCTGGCTTGGAGGGAGCTGGAAACACCATATATTTT.

CDR3 DNA sequence: TGTGCCTGGGACCTCCCGGACAGACTAATCGGAAACACCATATATTTT. It is translated as CAWDLPDRLIGNTIYF. This chain joins TRBV30 and TRBJ1-3; tentative D call: TRBD1 (6 bases). The CDR3 totals 16 residues. Trimming removed 5 bases at V and 4 bases at J, with 21 bases between. Germline CDR1 is GTSNPN and CDR2 is SVGIG (reference sequence).

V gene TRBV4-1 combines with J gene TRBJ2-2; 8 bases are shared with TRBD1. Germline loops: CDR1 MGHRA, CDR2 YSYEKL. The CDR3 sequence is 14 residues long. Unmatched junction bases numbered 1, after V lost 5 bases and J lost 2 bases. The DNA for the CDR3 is TGCGCCAGCAGCGACAGGGGTAACACCGGGGAGCTGTTTTTT. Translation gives CASSDRGNTGELFF.

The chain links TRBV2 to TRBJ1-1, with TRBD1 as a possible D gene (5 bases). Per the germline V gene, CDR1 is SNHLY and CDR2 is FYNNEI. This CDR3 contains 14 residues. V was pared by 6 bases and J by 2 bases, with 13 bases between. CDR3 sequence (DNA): TGTGCCAGCAGCCAAACAGGAGTCAACACTGAAGCTTTCTTT. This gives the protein CASSQTGVNTEAFF.

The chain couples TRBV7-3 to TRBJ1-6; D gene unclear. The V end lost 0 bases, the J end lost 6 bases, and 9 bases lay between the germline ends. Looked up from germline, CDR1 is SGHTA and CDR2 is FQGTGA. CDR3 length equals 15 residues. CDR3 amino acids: CASSLTGGLNSPLHF. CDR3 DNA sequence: TGTGCCAGCAGCTTAACGGGAGGACTTAATTCACCCCTCCACTTT.

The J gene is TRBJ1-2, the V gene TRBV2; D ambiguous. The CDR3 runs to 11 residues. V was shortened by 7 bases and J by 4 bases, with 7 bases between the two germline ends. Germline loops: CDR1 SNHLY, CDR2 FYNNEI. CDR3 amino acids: CASILSYGYTF. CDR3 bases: TGTGCCAGCATTCTTAGCTATGGCTACACCTTC.

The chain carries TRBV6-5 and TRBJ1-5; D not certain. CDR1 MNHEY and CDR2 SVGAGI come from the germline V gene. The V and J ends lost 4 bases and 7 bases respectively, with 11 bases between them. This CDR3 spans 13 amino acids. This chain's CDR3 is CASSSLQAQPQHF. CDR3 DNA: TGTGCCAGCAGTTCTCTTCAGGCGCAGCCCCAGCATTTT.

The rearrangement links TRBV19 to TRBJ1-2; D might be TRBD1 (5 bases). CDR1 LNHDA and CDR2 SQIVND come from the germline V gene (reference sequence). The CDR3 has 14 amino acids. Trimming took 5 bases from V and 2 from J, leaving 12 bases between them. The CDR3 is CASSFTGSNYGYTF. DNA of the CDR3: TGTGCCAGTAGTTTTACAGGATCCAACTATGGCTACACCTTC. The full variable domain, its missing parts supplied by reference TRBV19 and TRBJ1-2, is DGGITQSPKYLFRKEGQNVTLSCEQNLNHDAMYWYRQDPGQGLRLIYYSQIVNDFQKGDIAEGYSVSREKKESFPLTVTSAQKNPTAFYLCASSFTGSNYGYTFGSGTRLTVV.

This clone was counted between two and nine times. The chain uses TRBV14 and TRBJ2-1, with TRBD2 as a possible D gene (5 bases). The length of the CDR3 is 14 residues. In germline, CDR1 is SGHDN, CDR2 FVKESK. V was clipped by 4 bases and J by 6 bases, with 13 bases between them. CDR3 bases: TGTGCCAGCAGCCGAGGGTCCAATTTCAATGAGCAGTTCTTC. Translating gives CASSRGSNFNEQFF.

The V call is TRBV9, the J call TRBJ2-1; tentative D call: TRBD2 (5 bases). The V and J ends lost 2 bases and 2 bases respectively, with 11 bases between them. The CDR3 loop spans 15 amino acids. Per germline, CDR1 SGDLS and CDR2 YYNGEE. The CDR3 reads CASSVGGLTYNEQFF. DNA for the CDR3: TGTGCCAGCAGCGTCGGCGGGTTGACCTACAATGAGCAGTTCTTC.

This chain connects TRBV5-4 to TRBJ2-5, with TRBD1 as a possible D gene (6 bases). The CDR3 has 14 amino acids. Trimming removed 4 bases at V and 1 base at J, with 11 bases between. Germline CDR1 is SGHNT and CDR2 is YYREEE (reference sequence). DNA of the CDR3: TGTGCCAGCAGCGCCGGACAGACCCAAGAGACCCAGTACTTC. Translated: CASSAGQTQETQYF.

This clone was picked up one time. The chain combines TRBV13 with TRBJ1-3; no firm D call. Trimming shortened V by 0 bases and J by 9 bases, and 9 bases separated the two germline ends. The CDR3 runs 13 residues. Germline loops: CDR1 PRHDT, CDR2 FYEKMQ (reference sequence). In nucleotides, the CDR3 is TGTGCCAGCAGCTTAGGCCAGGCGAGCACCATATATTTT. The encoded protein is CASSLGQASTIYF.

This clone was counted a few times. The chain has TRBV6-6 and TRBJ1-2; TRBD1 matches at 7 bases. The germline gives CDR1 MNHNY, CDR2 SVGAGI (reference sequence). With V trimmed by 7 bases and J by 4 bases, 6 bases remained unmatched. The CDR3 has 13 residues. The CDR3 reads CASIRQGGYGYTF. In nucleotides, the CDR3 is TGTGCCAGCATAAGACAGGGAGGCTATGGCTACACCTTC.

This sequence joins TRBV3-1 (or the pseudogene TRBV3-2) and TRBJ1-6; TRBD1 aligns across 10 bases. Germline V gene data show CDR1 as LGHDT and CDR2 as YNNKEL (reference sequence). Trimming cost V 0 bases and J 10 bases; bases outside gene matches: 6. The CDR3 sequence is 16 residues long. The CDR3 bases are TGTGCCAGCAGCCAAGATAGGGGACAGGGGACATCACCCCTCCACTTT. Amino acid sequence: CASSQDRGQGTSPLHF.

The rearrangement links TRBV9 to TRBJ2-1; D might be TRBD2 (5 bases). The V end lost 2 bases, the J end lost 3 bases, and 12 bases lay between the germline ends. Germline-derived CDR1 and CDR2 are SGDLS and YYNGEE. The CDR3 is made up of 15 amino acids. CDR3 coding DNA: TGTGCCAGCAGCGTTGAAGGTGGAGGCTACAATGAGCAGTTCTTC. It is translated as CASSVEGGGYNEQFF.

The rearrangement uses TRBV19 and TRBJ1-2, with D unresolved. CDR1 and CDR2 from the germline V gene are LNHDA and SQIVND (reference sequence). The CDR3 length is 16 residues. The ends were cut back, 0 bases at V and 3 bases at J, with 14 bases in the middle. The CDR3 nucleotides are TGTGCCAGTAGTATAGATCTCGGGCCGAAGTACTATGGCTACACCTTC. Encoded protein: CASSIDLGPKYYGYTF.

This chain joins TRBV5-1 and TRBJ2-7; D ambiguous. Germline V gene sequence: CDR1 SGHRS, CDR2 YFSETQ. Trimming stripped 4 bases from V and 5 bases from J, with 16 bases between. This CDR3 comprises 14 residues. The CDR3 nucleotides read TGCGCCAGCAGCCCCGGCGGCGTGTTTGACGAGCAGTACGTC. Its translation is CASSPGGVFDEQYV.

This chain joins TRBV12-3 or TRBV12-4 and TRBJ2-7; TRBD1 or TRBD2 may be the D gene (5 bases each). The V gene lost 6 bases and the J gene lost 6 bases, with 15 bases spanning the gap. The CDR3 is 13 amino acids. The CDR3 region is CASSLRSGTEQYV. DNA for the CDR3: TGTGCCAGCAGCCTCAGATCGGGGACCGAGCAGTACGTC.

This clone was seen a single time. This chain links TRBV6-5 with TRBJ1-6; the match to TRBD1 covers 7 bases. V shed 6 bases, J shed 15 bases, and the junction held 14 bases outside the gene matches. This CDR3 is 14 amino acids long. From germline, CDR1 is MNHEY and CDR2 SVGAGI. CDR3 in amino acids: CASRRTGTEKVLHF. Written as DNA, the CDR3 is TGTGCCAGCAGGCGCACCGGGACAGAAAAAGTCCTCCACTTT.

The CDR3 loop is CASGQTYSNQPQHF. CDR3 coding DNA: TGTGCCAGCGGACAGACTTATAGCAATCAGCCCCAGCATTTT. The V call is TRBV2, the J call TRBJ1-5, with D possibly matching TRBD1 (6 bases). The CDR3 extends over 14 amino acids. The V gene lost 8 bases and the J gene lost 0 bases, with 11 bases spanning the gap. Per the germline V gene, CDR1 is SNHLY and CDR2 is FYNNEI.

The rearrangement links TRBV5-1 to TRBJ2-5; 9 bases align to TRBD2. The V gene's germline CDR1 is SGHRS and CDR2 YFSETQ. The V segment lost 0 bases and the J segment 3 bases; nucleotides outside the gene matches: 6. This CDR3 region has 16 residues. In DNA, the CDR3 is TGCGCCAGCAGCTTGGAGGCGGGGGGGCCGAAAGAGACCCAGTACTTC. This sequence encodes CASSLEAGGPKETQYF.